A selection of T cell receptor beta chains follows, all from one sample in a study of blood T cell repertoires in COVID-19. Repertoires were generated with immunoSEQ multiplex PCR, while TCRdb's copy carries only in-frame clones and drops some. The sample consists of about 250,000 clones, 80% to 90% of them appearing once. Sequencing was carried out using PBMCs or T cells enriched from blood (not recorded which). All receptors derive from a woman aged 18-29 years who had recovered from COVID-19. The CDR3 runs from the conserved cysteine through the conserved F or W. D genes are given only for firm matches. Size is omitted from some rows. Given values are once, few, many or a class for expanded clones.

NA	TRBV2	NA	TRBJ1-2	TGTGCCAGCAGTGAATTCCCGGGGGATGGCTACACCTTC	CASSEFPGDGYTF
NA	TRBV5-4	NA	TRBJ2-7	TGTGCCAGCAGCATTGACAGAGGTGCCTACGAGCAGTACTTC	CASSIDRGAYEQYF
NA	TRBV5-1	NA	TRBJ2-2	TGCGCCAGCAGCTTAGGCCTAGGACTGGGGACCGGGGAGCTGTTTTTT	CASSLGLGLGTGELFF
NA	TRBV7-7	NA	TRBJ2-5	TGTGCTAGCGGCCCGGGAGGGGGCGCCTGGGAGACCCAGTACTTC	CASGPGGGAWETQYF
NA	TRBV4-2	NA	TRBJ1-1	TGTGCCAGCAGCCAAGGTGAGACAGTGAACACTGAAGCTTTCTTT	CASSQGETVNTEAFF
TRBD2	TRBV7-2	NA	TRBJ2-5	TGTGCCAGCAGCTTCCAGCGGGGGACGCAGACCCAGTACTTC	CASSFQRGTQTQYF
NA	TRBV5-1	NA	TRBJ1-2	TGCGCCAGCGGCTTAGCGGCTAACTATGGCTACACCTTC	CASGLAANYGYTF
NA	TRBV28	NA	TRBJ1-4	TGTGCCAGTAGGAGCCTCGGGCAGGGACTCTCCTCGGGAAAACTGTTTTTT	CASRSLGQGLSSGKLFF
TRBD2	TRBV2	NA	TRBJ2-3	TGTGCCAGCAGTGAAGCTAGCGGGGGGGCCAGGGATACGCAGTATTTT	CASSEASGGARDTQYF
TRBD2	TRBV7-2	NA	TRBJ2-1	TGTGCCAGCAGCCAGGGGACTAGGAGGTTCGATGAGCAGTTCTTC	CASSQGTRRFDEQFF
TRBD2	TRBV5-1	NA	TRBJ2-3	TGCGCCAGCAGCTTGCGAGCGGGGGCCCCTCCAGATACGCAGTATTTT	CASSLRAGAPPDTQYF
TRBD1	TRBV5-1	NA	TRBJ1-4	TGCGCCAGCAGCCCGGGACAGGGGGCCACTAATGAAAAACTGTTTTTT	CASSPGQGATNEKLFF
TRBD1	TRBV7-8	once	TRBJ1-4	TGTGCCAGCAGACCCAATACAGGGGGGAATGAAAAACTGTTTTTT	CASRPNTGGNEKLFF
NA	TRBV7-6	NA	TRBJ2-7	TGTGCCAGCAGCGACCGTGCCGGGACACCGAAGTCCTACGAGCAGTACTTC	CASSDRAGTPKSYEQYF
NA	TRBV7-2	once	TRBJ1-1	TGTGCCCACCGGGGGGGGTTTGAGTTCGGCACTGAAGCTTTCTTT	CAHRGGFEFGTEAFF
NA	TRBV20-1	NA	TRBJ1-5	TGCAGTGCTAGTTTACAGGGAGGCAATCAGCCCCAGCATTTT	CSASLQGGNQPQHF
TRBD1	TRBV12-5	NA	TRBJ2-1	TGTGCTAGTGGCAGGACAGGGCTCGATGAGCAGTTCTTC	CASGRTGLDEQFF
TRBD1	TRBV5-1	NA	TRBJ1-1	TGCGCCAGCAGTTCTCAACAGGGGCAGGCTATGATATTCTTT	CASSSQQGQAMIFF
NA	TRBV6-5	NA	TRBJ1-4	TGTGCCAGCACCCCCCCAGGGAGGAGGAACGAAAAACTGTTTTTT	CASTPPGRRNEKLFF
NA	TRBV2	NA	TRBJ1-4	TGTGCCAGCATTAGACAGCGCCTTAATGAAAAACTGTTTTTT	CASIRQRLNEKLFF
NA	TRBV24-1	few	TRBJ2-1	TGTGCCACCAGTGATTCCCGCCGTGAGGAGCAGTTCTTC	CATSDSRREEQFF
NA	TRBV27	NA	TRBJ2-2	TGTGCCAGCAGTTGCCACGGGACAACGAACACCGGGGAGCTGTTTTTT	CASSCHGTTNTGELFF
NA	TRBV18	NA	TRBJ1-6	TGTGCCAGCTCCCGAGGGCCGGATTCACCCCTCCACTTT	CASSRGPDSPLHF
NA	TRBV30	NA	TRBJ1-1	TGTGCCTGCACCCCCCCCCGACTCTCCTCGAACACTGAAGCTTTCTTT	CACTPPRLSSNTEAFF
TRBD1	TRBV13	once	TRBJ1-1	TGTGCCAGCAGCTTACTAGGGGGCGCTGAAGCTTTCTTT	CASSLLGGAEAFF
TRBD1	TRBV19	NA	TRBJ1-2	TGTGCCAGTAGTATAGGGGACAGCTCCTTCTATGGCTACACCTTC	CASSIGDSSFYGYTF
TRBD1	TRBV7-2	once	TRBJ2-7	TGTGCCAGCAGCTTAGGTTTATACGGGACAGCCAGCTCCTACGAGCAGTACTTC	CASSLGLYGTASSYEQYF
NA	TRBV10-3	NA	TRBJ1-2	TGTGCCATCAGTGAGGTCGACATGCGAGATGGCTACACCTTC	CAISEVDMRDGYTF
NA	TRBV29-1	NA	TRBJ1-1	TGCAGCGTTCTAGGGGACACTGAAGCTTTCTTT	CSVLGDTEAFF
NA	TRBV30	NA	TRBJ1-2	TGTGCCTGGAGTTTAGTCACCCCGGTGTATGGCTACACCTTC	CAWSLVTPVYGYTF
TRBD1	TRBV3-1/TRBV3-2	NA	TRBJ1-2	TGTGCCAGCAGCCAACCGGGACAGGGGGTGTATGGCTACACCTTC	CASSQPGQGVYGYTF
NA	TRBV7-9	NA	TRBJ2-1	TGTGCCAGCAGCCCCCAGGGGAGGGGCCTTAATGAGCAGTTCTTC	CASSPQGRGLNEQFF
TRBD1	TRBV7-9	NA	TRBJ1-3	TGTGCCAGCAGCCGGACAGGGGAAAATGGAAACACCATATATTTT	CASSRTGENGNTIYF
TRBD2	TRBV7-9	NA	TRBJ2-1	TGTGCCAGCAGCTTAGCAGGGACTAGCGGAACTGATCGTGGGCAGTTCTTC	CASSLAGTSGTDRGQFF
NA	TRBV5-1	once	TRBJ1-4	TGCGCCAGCAGCTTGGTGGAGGGTTTTGGGGAAAAACTGTTTTTT	CASSLVEGFGEKLFF
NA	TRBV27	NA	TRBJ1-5	TGTGCCAGCAGTTCCCTCCAGGAAAATCAGCCCCAGCATTTT	CASSSLQENQPQHF
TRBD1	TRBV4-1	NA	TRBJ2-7	TGCGCCAGCAGCCTCGGGACAGGGTTTTACGAGCGGTACTTC	CASSLGTGFYERYF
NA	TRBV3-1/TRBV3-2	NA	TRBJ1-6	TGTGCCAGCAGCCAAGACAGGATTAATTCACCCCTCCACTTT	CASSQDRINSPLHF
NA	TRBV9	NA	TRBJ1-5	TGTGCCAGCAGCACCGATTGGGGCGCGAATCAGCCCCAGCATTTT	CASSTDWGANQPQHF
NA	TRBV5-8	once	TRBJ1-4	TGTGCCAGCAGGAGAGCAACTAATGAAAAACTGTTTTTT	CASRRATNEKLFF
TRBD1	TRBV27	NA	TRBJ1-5	TGTGCCAGCAGTTCCCGGACAGGGGGAATAGGCAATCAGCCCCAGCATTTT	CASSSRTGGIGNQPQHF
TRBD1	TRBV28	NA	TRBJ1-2	TGTGCCAGCAGTTTGACAGGGTATGGCTACACCTTC	CASSLTGYGYTF
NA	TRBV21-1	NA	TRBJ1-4	TGTGCCAGCAGCAAAGCACAGGGGGCGCGGACTAATGAAAAACTGTTTTTT	CASSKAQGARTNEKLFF
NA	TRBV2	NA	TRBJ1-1	TGTGCCAGAGAGGGAGGAGGGCTGAACACTGAAGCTTTCTTT	CAREGGGLNTEAFF
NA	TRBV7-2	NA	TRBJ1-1	TGTGCCAGCAGCCGCCCCGCAGGACTGGGGACTGAAGCTTTCTTT	CASSRPAGLGTEAFF
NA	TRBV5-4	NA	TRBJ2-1	TGTGCCAGCAGTCCGGATGGGGGGTACAATGAGCAGTTCTTC	CASSPDGGYNEQFF
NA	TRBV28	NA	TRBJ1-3	TGTGCCAGCAGTACCACAGGCTCCTCTGGAAACACCATATATTTT	CASSTTGSSGNTIYF
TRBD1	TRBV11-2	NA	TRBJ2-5	TGTGCCAGCAGCTCGGGGGCAGGGGGCGGGGAGACCCAGTACTTC	CASSSGAGGGETQYF
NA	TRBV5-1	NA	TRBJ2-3	TGCGCCAGCAGCTCCGGGGTCGGTGGAACAGATACGCAGTATTTT	CASSSGVGGTDTQYF
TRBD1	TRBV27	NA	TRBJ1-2	TGTGCCAGCAGTTTCGGGACAGGCGAAAATGGCTACACCTTC	CASSFGTGENGYTF
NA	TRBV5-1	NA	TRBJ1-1	TGCGCCAGCAGCTTGCTTGCCGGGAACACTGAAGCTTTCTTT	CASSLLAGNTEAFF
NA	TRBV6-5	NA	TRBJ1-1	TGTGCCAGCAACCGATATCAGGTGAACACTGAAGCTTTCTTT	CASNRYQVNTEAFF
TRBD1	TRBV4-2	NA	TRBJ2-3	TGTGCCAGCAGCCAAGTCGACAGGGGACGAAACACAGATACGCAGTATTTT	CASSQVDRGRNTDTQYF
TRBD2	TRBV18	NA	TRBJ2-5	TGTGCCAGCTCACCAAGTAGCGGGGGGGCCGGTGAGACCCAGTACTTC	CASSPSSGGAGETQYF
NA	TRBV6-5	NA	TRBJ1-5	TGTGCCAGCAGTAGAGACCGGGGGCAGCCCCAGCATTTT	CASSRDRGQPQHF
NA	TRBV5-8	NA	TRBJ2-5	TGTGCCAGCAGCGGTCTAAAAGAGACCCAGTACTTC	CASSGLKETQYF
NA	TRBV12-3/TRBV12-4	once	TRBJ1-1	TGTGCACTTGGAGGAAGAAACACTGAAGCTTTCTTT	CALGGRNTEAFF
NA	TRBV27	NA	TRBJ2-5	TGTGCCAGCAGTTTTTTATCGGGGGAGAAACGTACGACCCAGTACTTC	CASSFLSGEKRTTQYF